Given below is one T cell receptor (beta chain) in context. No antigen is known for it. V lost 5 bases, J lost 3 bases, and 7 bases lay in between. Per the germline V gene, CDR1 is SGHVS and CDR2 is FNYEAQ. This CDR3 is built from 13 residues. During the collection period, no donor immune events like infections were recorded. This entry belongs to a study of identifying expanded T cells in peripheral blood. Study-wide results and caveats: Over approximately two and four weeks, about 15 and 19 clones changed, versus approximately 1.1 between replicates.

Sequenced by immunoSEQ multiplex PCR; TCRdb stores in-frame clones only, minus some. Of approximately 56,000 clones in the sample, approximately 79% were seen once. Sequencing input: blood. This rearrangement joins TRBV7-6 to TRBJ2-2; D ambiguous. The clonotype was recovered from a person aged 18-70 years in good health. CDR3 DNA: TGTGCCAGCAGCCTAACACACACCGGGGAGCTGTTTTTT. Protein: CASSLTHTGELFF. The full variable domain, completed using reference TRBV7-6 and TRBJ2-2, is GAGVSQSPRYKVTKRGQDVALRCDPISGHVSLYWYRQALGQGPEFLTYFNYEAQQDKSGLPNDRFSAERPEGSISTLTIQRTEQRDSAMYRCASSLTHTGELFFGEGSRLTVL.